This entry lists 3 T cell receptor beta chains sequenced from one sample in a study of blood T cells in healthy people across ages. Together with a sample-barcoded 5' primer, a J-beta primer mix was included in a second PCR lasting roughly 6 to 12 cycles. TCRdb analysed the 5' RACE reads with MiXCR anew, one entry per CDR3 protein. The sample records around 580,000 distinct CDR3 sequences, 40% to 55% being singletons. The sequenced sample was blood. These receptors came from a man older than 75 in good health.

The chain links TRBV3-1 to TRBJ1-1; 7 positions match TRBD1. Germline CDR1 LGHDT, CDR2 YNNKEL (reference sequence). The CDR3 loop spans 13 amino acids. V was pared by 4 bases and J by 5 bases, with 4 bases of the junction left unmatched. CDR3 region: CASSRDRMTEAFF. The CDR3 nucleotides read TGTGCCAGCAGCCGGGACAGAATGACTGAAGCTTTCTTT.

CDR3 nucleotide sequence: TGTGCCAGCAGCTCAACACGGGTCTCCTACAATGAGCAGTTCTTC. This codes for CASSSTRVSYNEQFF. This chain connects TRBV7-2 to TRBJ2-1; D is undetermined. The CDR3 has 15 residues. The germline V gene encodes CDR1 SGHTA and CDR2 FQGNSA. Between the trimmed V and J ends, which lost 4 bases and 0 bases, there was a span of 10 bases.

Note on this clonotype: This sequence may be a read error, since a much larger clone differs from it by one base. V gene TRBV6-5 combines with J gene TRBJ2-5; 12 positions match TRBD2. Germline V CDR1 and CDR2: MNHEY, SVGAGI. This CDR3 region has 16 residues. The CDR3 DNA is TGTACCAGCAGTTCCCCTCTAGCGGGAGGGGGGGAGACCCAGTACTTC. The encoded protein is CTSSSPLAGGGETQYF.